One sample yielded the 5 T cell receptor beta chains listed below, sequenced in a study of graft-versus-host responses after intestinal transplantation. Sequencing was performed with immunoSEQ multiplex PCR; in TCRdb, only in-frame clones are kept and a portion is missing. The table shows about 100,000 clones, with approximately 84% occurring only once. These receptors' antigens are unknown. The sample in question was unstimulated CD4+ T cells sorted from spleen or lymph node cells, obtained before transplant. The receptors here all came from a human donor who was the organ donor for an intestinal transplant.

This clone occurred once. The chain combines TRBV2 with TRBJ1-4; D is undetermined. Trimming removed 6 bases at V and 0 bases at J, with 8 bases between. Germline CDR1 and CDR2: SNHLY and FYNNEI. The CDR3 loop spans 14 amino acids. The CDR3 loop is CASRSGSTNEKLFF. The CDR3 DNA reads TGTGCCAGCAGATCAGGATCAACTAATGAAAAACTGTTTTTT.

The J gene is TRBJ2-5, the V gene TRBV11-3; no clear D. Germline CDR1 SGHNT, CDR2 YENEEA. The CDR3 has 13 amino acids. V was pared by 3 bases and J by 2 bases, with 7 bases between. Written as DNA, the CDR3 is TGTGCCAGCAGCTTCAGTGCTCAAGAGACCCAGTACTTC. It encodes CASSFSAQETQYF.

The CDR3 coding sequence is TGTGCCAGCAGCTTGTTTACCGAGAATACGCAGTATTTT. Encoded protein: CASSLFTENTQYF. The rearrangement links TRBV5-6 to TRBJ2-3; D is uncertain. Deletions cut 1 base from V and 7 bases from J, with 10 bases between. Germline CDR1 is SGHDT and CDR2 is YYEEEE. This CDR3 contains 13 residues.

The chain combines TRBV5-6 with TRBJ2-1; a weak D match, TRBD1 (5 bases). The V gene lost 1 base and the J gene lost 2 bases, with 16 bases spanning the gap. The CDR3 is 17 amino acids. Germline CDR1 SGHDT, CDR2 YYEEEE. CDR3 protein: CASSLMPGFGTYNEQFF. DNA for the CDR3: TGTGCCAGCAGCTTGATGCCAGGGTTCGGCACCTACAATGAGCAGTTCTTC.

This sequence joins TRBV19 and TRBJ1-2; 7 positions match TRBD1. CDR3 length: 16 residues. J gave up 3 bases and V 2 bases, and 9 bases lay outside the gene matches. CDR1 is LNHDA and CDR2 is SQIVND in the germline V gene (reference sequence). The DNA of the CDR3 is TGTGCCAGTAGTATAAGGGGGCTCGGTATGGACTATGGCTACACCTTC. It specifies CASSIRGLGMDYGYTF.